One T cell receptor (beta chain) is described in this entry. Its specificity is not known. V lost 10 bases, J lost 2 bases, and 17 bases lay in between. Germline CDR1 and CDR2: ENHRY and SYGVKD. This CDR3 spans 15 amino acids. Quantitative 5'-RACE was performed with molecular barcodes, and it yielded the TCR beta libraries. Via MiXCR, TCRdb re-called the 5' RACE reads, giving one row per CDR3 protein. The sample includes a few hundred thousand distinct CDR3 sequences, approximately 20% of them seen just once. The record originates from a study of CD8 T cells in ankylosing spondylitis. General study points: Ankylosing spondylitis blood appeared to carry a characteristic TCR beta motif of several highly homologous variants.

The rearrangement uses TRBV10-3 and TRBJ2-2, with D perhaps TRBD1 (5 bases). Sequenced sample: blood, either unsorted or a sorted T cell fraction (not recorded which). This TCR derives from a male donor with ankylosing spondylitis. As DNA, the CDR3 is TGTGCCACCCTATGGTGGGGCAGTAACACCGGGGAGCTGTTTTTT. Protein: CATLWWGSNTGELFF.